The clone carrying this TCR beta chain has only a few counts. The sample is drawn from a study of cytomegalovirus exposure and HLA in healthy donors. The PCR had 60 Vbeta and 13 Jbeta primers. Using immunoSEQ multiplex PCR, the repertoire was profiled, and TCRdb retains in-frame clones only, with some absent. Of about 190,000 clones listed, around 85% are singletons. Germline V gives CDR1 MDHEN, CDR2 SYDVKM. The CDR3 is made up of 15 amino acids. With V trimmed by 5 bases and J by 6 bases, 10 bases remained unmatched. The sequence was obtained from a man aged 18 to 29 in good health and CMV-seronegative. The sample taken for sequencing was PBMCs. V usage is TRBV28 and J usage is TRBJ1-3; 7 positions match TRBD1. The CDR3 bases are TGTGCCAGCAGTCCCCCAGGGGGGTTTATAAACACCATATATTTT. This translates into CASSPPGGFINTIYF.